These 5 T cell receptor beta chains share one sample of origin, sequenced in a study of OX40 agonist ivuxolimab in advanced cancers. Profiled with immunoSEQ multiplex PCR; TCRdb holds only in-frame clones, not every one. The table records approximately 65,000 clones, 80% to 90% of them present only once. The sample in question was CD4+ or CD8+ T cells sorted from blood, obtained in a trial of the OX40 agonist ivuxolimab. These receptor sequences come from an adult with an advanced solid tumor such as melanoma, head and neck, liver or kidney cancer.

V is TRBV18 and J is TRBJ2-5, with a tentative D call TRBD2 (6 bases). V gave up 1 base and J gave up 1 base, with 10 bases separating them. CDR1 and CDR2 (germline): KGHSH, LQKENI. The CDR3 extends over 15 amino acids. The CDR3: CASSPRDGSQETQYF. In DNA, the CDR3 is TGTGCCAGCTCACCACGGGACGGGAGCCAAGAGACCCAGTACTTC.

The chain recombines TRBV4-2 with TRBJ2-1, with a weak D call TRBD2 (6 bases). The CDR3 contains 15 residues. Germline V lookup: CDR1 LGHNA, CDR2 YNFKEQ. V lost 0 bases and J 6 bases, leaving 12 bases between the germline ends. CDR3 in amino acids: CASSQEVTSFNEQFF. Here the CDR3 DNA reads TGTGCCAGCAGCCAAGAAGTAACTAGCTTCAATGAGCAGTTCTTC.

The rearrangement uses TRBV27 and TRBJ2-7, with 12 bases fitting TRBD1. From germline, CDR1 is MNHEY and CDR2 SMNVEV (reference sequence). CDR3 length: 16 amino acids. J was trimmed by 3 bases and V by 4 bases; bases with no gene match: 7. CDR3 in DNA: TGTGCCAGCAGTTCGGCCGGGACAGGGGGCTTCTACGAGCAGTACTTC. It codes for CASSSAGTGGFYEQYF.

This clone appeared once. The chain uses TRBV27 and TRBJ2-2; perhaps TRBD2 as D (6 bases). Trimming removed 3 bases at V and 1 base at J, with 9 bases between. Germline V CDR1 and CDR2: MNHEY, SMNVEV (reference sequence). This CDR3 region has 15 residues. The CDR3 DNA reads as TGTGCCAGCAGTTTGGCGGGACTGAACACCGGGGAGCTGTTTTTT. Amino acids: CASSLAGLNTGELFF.

The V and J genes are TRBV6-6 and TRBJ2-5; the match to TRBD1 covers 8 bases. The germline V gene has CDR1 MNHNY and CDR2 SVGAGI (reference sequence). The ends lost 6 bases at V and 1 base at J; junction bases unmatched: 7. The CDR3 is made up of 15 amino acids. The CDR3 protein is CASRRGGQGQETQYF. The CDR3 DNA sequence: TGTGCCAGCAGAAGAGGCGGACAGGGCCAAGAGACCCAGTACTTC.